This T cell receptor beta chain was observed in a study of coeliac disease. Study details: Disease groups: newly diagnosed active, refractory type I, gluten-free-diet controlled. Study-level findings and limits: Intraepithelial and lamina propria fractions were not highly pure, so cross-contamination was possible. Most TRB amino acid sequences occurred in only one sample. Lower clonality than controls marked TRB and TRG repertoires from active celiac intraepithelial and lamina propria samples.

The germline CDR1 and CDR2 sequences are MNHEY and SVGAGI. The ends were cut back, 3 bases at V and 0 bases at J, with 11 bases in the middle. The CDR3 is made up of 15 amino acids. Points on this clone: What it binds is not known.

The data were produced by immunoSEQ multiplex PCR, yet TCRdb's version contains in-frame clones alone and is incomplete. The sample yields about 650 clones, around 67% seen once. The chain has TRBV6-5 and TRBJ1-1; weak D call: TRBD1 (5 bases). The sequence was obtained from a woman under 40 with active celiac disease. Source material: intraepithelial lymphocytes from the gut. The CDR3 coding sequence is TGTGCCAGCAGTTATCGCCAGGGCATGAACACTGAAGCTTTCTTT. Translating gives CASSYRQGMNTEAFF.